Following are 11 T cell receptor beta chains from one sample sequenced in a study of T-cell memory formation after mild COVID-19. TCRdb re-called the 5' RACE reads through MiXCR, storing one row per CDR3 protein. The sample yields 120,000 to 150,000 distinct CDR3 sequences, 15% to 20% seen once. The sequenced sample consisted of PBMCs or a T cell subset sorted from them (not recorded which). These receptors were obtained from an adult woman who had mild COVID-19 (a few samples of this study predate the infection). Cell type and time point are not known.

This clonotype was recorded a few times. J is TRBJ2-1 and V is TRBV29-1; 7 nucleotides line up with TRBD2. The CDR3 consists of 12 residues. The ends lost 4 bases at V and 4 bases at J; junction bases unmatched: 1. Germline V gives CDR1 SQVTM, CDR2 ANQGSEA. CDR3 loop: CSVGAGYNEQFF. The CDR3, as DNA: TGCAGCGTTGGAGCGGGATACAATGAGCAGTTCTTC.

This clonotype occurred a few times. In DNA form, the CDR3 reads TGCAGCGTTGATCAAGGGGGGTCGTCCAATGAGCAGTTCTTC. Protein sequence: CSVDQGGSSNEQFF. This chain links TRBV29-1 with TRBJ2-1; D could derive from TRBD1 or TRBD2 (6 bases each). V was shortened by 3 bases and J by 6 bases, with 15 bases between the two germline ends. Germline V gene lookup returns CDR1 SQVTM and CDR2 ANQGSEA. The CDR3 is 14 residues long.

This clonotype has just a few counts. The rearrangement links TRBV9 to TRBJ2-1; D call uncertain. The CDR3 totals 15 residues. Germline assignment: CDR1 SGDLS and CDR2 YYNGEE. V shed 4 bases and J shed 5 bases, with 16 bases lying between them. CDR3 protein: CASSKSPVPNNEQFF. The DNA for the CDR3 is TGTGCCAGCAGCAAGAGCCCGGTTCCTAACAATGAGCAGTTCTTC.

This clonotype occurred a few times. CDR3 bases: TGCGCCAGCAGCGTGAGGGACAGGGGGGAGTTCTTC. Translation gives CASSVRDRGEFF. The rearrangement joins TRBV5-1 to TRBJ2-1, with 11 bases matching TRBD1. CDR1 and CDR2 from the germline V gene are SGHRS and YFSETQ. The CDR3 has 12 amino acids. Trimming removed 4 bases from V and 14 bases from J; junction bases left unmatched: 5.

The V call is TRBV6-1, the J call TRBJ1-1; D ambiguous. The CDR3 covers 13 residues. Germline CDR1 is MNHNS and CDR2 is SASEGT. Between the trimmed V and J ends, which lost 8 bases and 2 bases, there was a span of 12 bases. DNA for the CDR3: TGTGCCAGCCGGGCAGGCGGAAACACTGAAGCTTTCTTT. Amino acids: CASRAGGNTEAFF.

The chain combines TRBV4-3 with TRBJ2-3; 11 positions agree with TRBD1. The CDR3 totals 15 residues. V lost 9 bases and J lost 1; bases outside the gene matches: 6. Germline assignment: CDR1 LGHNA and CDR2 YSLEER. CDR3: CASDPGQGGTDTQYF. CDR3 in DNA: TGCGCCAGTGACCCGGGACAGGGGGGCACAGATACGCAGTATTTT.

This chain joins TRBV5-6 and TRBJ2-2; no reliable D call. V lost 3 bases to trimming and J lost 4 bases, with 7 bases between them. This CDR3 comprises 13 residues. Germline lookup yields CDR1 SGHDT and CDR2 YYEEEE. CDR3 sequence (DNA): TGTGCCAGCAGCTGGGCCGGCACCGGGGAGCTGTTTTTT. This translates into CASSWAGTGELFF.

The V gene is TRBV12-3 or TRBV12-4, the J gene TRBJ2-5; a weak D match, TRBD2 (5 bases). This CDR3 contains 15 residues. Trimming stripped 7 bases from V and 1 base from J, with 16 bases between. CDR3 loop: CASKTQLRGQETQYF. The CDR3 DNA reads as TGTGCCAGCAAGACACAATTACGGGGCCAAGAGACCCAGTACTTC.

This chain links TRBV29-1 with TRBJ1-1, with D perhaps matching TRBD1 (6 bases). Germline values: CDR1 SQVTM, CDR2 ANQGSEA. Trimming pared 7 bases from V and 1 base from J, leaving 10 bases between. The CDR3 has 12 amino acids. The CDR3 DNA follows: TGCAGCGCGACACAGGGGAACACTGAAGCTTTCTTT. Translation: CSATQGNTEAFF.

The genes are TRBV5-1 and TRBJ2-3; TRBD1 or TRBD2 may be the D gene (6 bases each). There are 16 residues in the CDR3. V gave up 3 bases and J gave up 0 bases, with 14 bases separating them. Germline assignment: CDR1 SGHRS and CDR2 YFSETQ. The CDR3 spells CASSSGGSRSTDTQYF. The CDR3 DNA sequence: TGCGCCAGCAGCTCCGGGGGCTCCCGTAGCACAGATACGCAGTATTTT.

The chain carries TRBV29-1 and TRBJ2-3; possibly TRBD1 for D (5 bases). Deletions cut 7 bases from V and 3 bases from J, with 20 bases between. Germline values: CDR1 SQVTM, CDR2 ANQGSEA. CDR3 length: 15 amino acids. The DNA for the CDR3 is TGCAGCGGAATACCCCAGGGTTACGGAACAGATACGCAGTATTTT. The encoded protein is CSGIPQGYGTDTQYF.